Following are 27 T cell receptor beta chains from one sample sequenced in a study of radiotherapy plus CTLA-4 blockade in lung cancer. Measured with immunoSEQ multiplex PCR; TCRdb has only the in-frame clones, and not every one. The table has around 90,000 clones, around 82% seen once. The source was peripheral blood, collected from a patient treated with radiotherapy plus ipilimumab. These receptors were collected from a human donor with non-small cell lung cancer who had stable disease on radiotherapy plus ipilimumab.

This clone was recorded a few times. The V gene is TRBV4-2, the J gene TRBJ2-2; D is unresolved. The germline V gene has CDR1 LGHNA and CDR2 YNFKEQ. CDR3 length equals 12 residues. Trimming took 3 bases from V and 5 from J, leaving 4 bases between them. The CDR3 sequence: CASSHVTGELFF. CDR3 nucleotides: TGTGCCAGCAGCCATGTAACCGGGGAGCTGTTTTTT.

The genes are TRBV2 and TRBJ2-1; D may be TRBD2 (5 bases). CDR1 and CDR2 from the germline V gene are SNHLY and FYNNEI. Trimming took off 8 bases at V and 5 bases at J, with 16 bases between the two ends. The CDR3 runs to 14 residues. DNA for the CDR3: TGTGCCAGCCTACTAGTGGGGAAACACAATGAGCAGTTCTTC. It translates to CASLLVGKHNEQFF.

The gene calls are TRBV30 and TRBJ2-7, with 9 bases matching TRBD1. This CDR3 comprises 13 residues. Unmatched junction bases numbered 9, after V lost 5 bases and J lost 7 bases. In germline, CDR1 is GTSNPN, CDR2 SVGIG (reference sequence). The CDR3 reads CAWATGQGFEQYF. The CDR3 DNA reads TGTGCCTGGGCCACGGGACAGGGCTTTGAGCAGTACTTC.

The chain couples TRBV27 to TRBJ1-5; 7 bases fit TRBD1. Trimming at V came to 6 bases and at J to 3 bases, leaving 11 bases not matched to a gene. The CDR3 covers 16 residues. Germline loops: CDR1 MNHEY, CDR2 SMNVEV (reference sequence). DNA of the CDR3: TGTGCCAGCAGGCTACTCAACAGGGGCCCCAATCAGCCCCAGCATTTT. This codes for CASRLLNRGPNQPQHF.

The rearrangement links TRBV30 to TRBJ2-7; D possibly uses TRBD1 or TRBD2 (6 bases each). V was trimmed by 0 bases and J by 3 bases, leaving 15 bases between them. The CDR3 has 15 residues. Germline V gene data show CDR1 as GTSNPN and CDR2 as SVGIG (reference sequence). The DNA of the CDR3 is TGTGCCTGGAGTGTTCGGGGGCGCGCAATCTACGAGCAGTACTTC. Encoded protein: CAWSVRGRAIYEQYF.

The rearrangement links TRBV21-1 to TRBJ2-3; TRBD1 reflects the table's D call only, with no check against the DNA. TRBV21-1 is a pseudogene segment. The CDR3 covers 17 residues. The CDR3 spells CASIPGQAFGGTDTQYF. The DNA of the CDR3 is TGTGCCAGCATCCCGGGACAGGCGTTTGGGGGCACAGATACGCAGTATTTT.

The chain joins TRBV15 to TRBJ2-2; TRBD2 matches at 8 bases. Germline CDR1 is LNHNV and CDR2 is YYDKDF (reference sequence). Trimming took 1 base from V and 1 from J; bases not matched to a gene: 5. The CDR3 covers 17 residues. As DNA, the CDR3 is TGTGCCACCAGCAGAGGTGCTAGCGGGCTGAACACCGGGGAGCTGTTTTTT. It is translated as CATSRGASGLNTGELFF.

This clone was detected only once. J is TRBJ1-1 and V is TRBV15; possibly TRBD1 for D (5 bases). CDR1 and CDR2 (germline): LNHNV, YYDKDF (reference sequence). This CDR3 comprises 16 residues. The V gene lost 0 bases and the J gene lost 3 bases, with 14 bases spanning the gap. The DNA of the CDR3 is TGTGCCACCAGCAGAGATCGGTCGGGGGGGTACACTGAAGCTTTCTTT. This gives the protein CATSRDRSGGYTEAFF.

The rearrangement links TRBV5-1 to TRBJ1-1; perhaps TRBD1 as D (5 bases). The CDR3 length is 15 residues. The germline V gene encodes CDR1 SGHRS and CDR2 YFSETQ. V lost 0 bases and J 2 bases, leaving 11 bases between the germline ends. The chain's CDR3 is CASSLEGRTNTEAFF. CDR3 nucleotides: TGCGCCAGCAGCTTGGAGGGTCGGACAAACACTGAAGCTTTCTTT.

The gene calls are TRBV19 and TRBJ1-1, with D possibly matching TRBD1 (5 bases). The CDR3 runs 13 residues. Between the trimmed V and J ends, which lost 5 bases and 5 bases, there was a span of 12 bases. The germline gives CDR1 LNHDA, CDR2 SQIVND (reference sequence). CDR3 nucleotides: TGTGCCAGTAGTCTCATAGGACAAACTGAAGCTTTCTTT. This translates into CASSLIGQTEAFF.

This chain joins TRBV19 and TRBJ1-4; possible D gene TRBD1, 6 bases. The CDR3 totals 15 residues. The germline V gene encodes CDR1 LNHDA and CDR2 SQIVND (reference sequence). V shed 5 bases and J shed 0 bases, with 10 bases lying between them. This CDR3 is CASSPRTATNEKLFF. The CDR3 coding sequence is TGTGCCAGTAGTCCCCGGACAGCAACTAATGAAAAACTGTTTTTT. The entire variable domain, with the rest obtained from reference TRBV19 and TRBJ1-4, is as follows: DGGITQSPKYLFRKEGQNVTLSCEQNLNHDAMYWYRQDPGQGLRLIYYSQIVNDFQKGDIAEGYSVSREKKESFPLTVTSAQKNPTAFYLCASSPRTATNEKLFFGSGTQLSVL.

The chain recombines TRBV27 with TRBJ1-5; 8 positions agree with TRBD1. The CDR3 consists of 15 residues. V lost 3 bases to trimming and J lost 4 bases; unmatched junction nucleotides: 5. Germline lookup yields CDR1 MNHEY and CDR2 SMNVEV (reference sequence). CDR3 loop: CASSFGQGANQPQHF. The DNA for the CDR3 is TGTGCCAGCAGTTTTGGGCAGGGGGCTAATCAGCCCCAGCATTTT.

This chain links TRBV6-5 with TRBJ1-2, with D hard to call. Trimming stripped 3 bases from V and 8 bases from J, with 7 bases between. CDR1 is MNHEY and CDR2 is SVGAGI in the germline V gene. CDR3 length equals 11 residues. In DNA form, the CDR3 reads TGTGCCAGCAGTTATATGGGGGGCTACACCTTC. Its protein product is CASSYMGGYTF.

The chain joins TRBV28 to TRBJ1-2, with D perhaps TRBD1 (6 bases). Trimming left V 1 base short and J 4 bases short, with 10 bases between. The CDR3 totals 14 residues. Per the germline V gene, CDR1 is MDHEN and CDR2 is SYDVKM. CDR3 protein: CASSLLGAVYGYTF. The DNA for the CDR3 is TGTGCCAGCAGTTTATTGGGGGCGGTCTATGGCTACACCTTC.

V usage is TRBV9 and J usage is TRBJ2-2; D is ambiguous. The CDR3 consists of 15 residues. Between the trimmed V and J ends, which lost 0 bases and 2 bases, there was a span of 8 bases. Germline V gene lookup returns CDR1 SGDLS and CDR2 YYNGEE. Here the CDR3 DNA reads TGTGCCAGCAGCGTAGTGCCCGGAAACACCGGGGAGCTGTTTTTT. Protein product: CASSVVPGNTGELFF.

The chain links TRBV28 to TRBJ1-2; 9 bases map to TRBD1. Germline V gives CDR1 MDHEN, CDR2 SYDVKM. The CDR3 spans 15 residues. The junction had 6 bases not matched to a gene; V was cut back by 3 bases and J by 4 bases. CDR3 loop: CASSFLQGASYGYTF. The CDR3 coding sequence is TGTGCCAGCAGTTTCCTACAGGGGGCGAGCTATGGCTACACCTTC.

The chain carries TRBV7-9 and TRBJ2-3; 8 nucleotides agree with TRBD1. V shed 3 bases, J shed 4 bases, and the junction held 3 bases outside the gene matches. There are 14 residues in the CDR3. The germline V gene has CDR1 SEHNR and CDR2 FQNEAQ (reference sequence). CDR3: CASSFLQGADTQYF. The DNA for the CDR3 is TGTGCCAGCAGCTTCCTACAGGGGGCAGATACGCAGTATTTT.

In its sample, this clone was seen once. J is TRBJ2-5 and V is TRBV5-1; 10 bases line up with TRBD2. This CDR3 comprises 14 residues. The V and J ends lost 4 bases and 3 bases, in that order; junction bases with no gene match: 3. Per germline, CDR1 SGHRS and CDR2 YFSETQ. CDR3 sequence reads: CASSKGLAEETQYF. CDR3 in DNA: TGCGCCAGCAGCAAAGGACTAGCGGAAGAGACCCAGTACTTC.

This chain connects TRBV15 to TRBJ1-3, with D hard to call. This CDR3 spans 15 amino acids. CDR1 and CDR2 from the germline V gene are LNHNV and YYDKDF (reference sequence). V was trimmed by 3 bases and J by 3 bases, leaving 12 bases between them. CDR3 bases: TGTGCCACCAGCAGGGACGGAACCCTTGGAAACACCATATATTTT. This translates into CATSRDGTLGNTIYF.

This clone occurred once. The chain joins TRBV27 to TRBJ2-7; D is unresolved. The germline V and J ends were trimmed by 0 bases and 7 bases, with 7 bases remaining between them. The CDR3 spans 12 residues. CDR1 MNHEY and CDR2 SMNVEV come from the germline V gene (reference sequence). The CDR3, as DNA: TGTGCCAGCAGTTTATCAGGCGGTGAGCAGTACTTC. Protein product: CASSLSGGEQYF.

The chain has TRBV30 and TRBJ1-5; the D is unclear. This CDR3 is 13 amino acids long. V lost 2 bases to trimming and J lost 3 bases, with 8 bases between them. Looked up from germline, CDR1 is GTSNPN and CDR2 is SVGIG (reference sequence). DNA of the CDR3: TGTGCCTGGAGTTACACGGACAATCAGCCCCAGCATTTT. Amino acid sequence: CAWSYTDNQPQHF. The whole variable domain, remainder taken from reference TRBV30 and TRBJ1-5, is SQTIHQWPATLVQPVGSPLSLECTVEGTSNPNLYWYRQAAGRGLQLLFYSVGIGQISSEVPQNLSASRPQDRQFILSSKKLLLSDSGFYLCAWSYTDNQPQHFGDGTRLSIL.

Written as DNA, the CDR3 is TGTGCCAGCAGCCCTAGGGTAAGCGTCGAGCAGTACTTC. Protein product: CASSPRVSVEQYF. The V call is TRBV7-8, the J call TRBJ2-7; D is ambiguous. Trimming pared 5 bases from V and 6 bases from J, leaving 14 bases between. The length of the CDR3 is 13 residues. The germline CDR1 and CDR2 sequences are SGHVS and FQNEAQ.

The gene calls are TRBV7-9 and TRBJ2-2, with TRBD1 matching over 7 bases. V shed 5 bases, J shed 4 bases, and the junction held 7 bases outside the gene matches. The CDR3 extends over 15 amino acids. CDR1 is SEHNR and CDR2 is FQNEAQ in the germline V gene (reference sequence). The CDR3 DNA is TGTGCCAGCAGCCGGGACAGCCAGGGCACCGGGGAGCTGTTTTTT. Translated, it gives CASSRDSQGTGELFF.

This sequence joins TRBV5-1 and TRBJ2-7; 9 nucleotides agree with TRBD2. The CDR3 has 16 residues. From germline, CDR1 is SGHRS and CDR2 YFSETQ. V shed 0 bases and J 1 base; nucleotides not matched to a gene: 5. Here the CDR3 DNA reads TGCGCCAGCAGCTTGGATTCTAGCGGGAATTCCTACGAGCAGTACTTC. It translates to CASSLDSSGNSYEQYF.

The chain links TRBV4-2 to TRBJ1-6; possible D gene TRBD1, 6 bases. This CDR3 is built from 14 residues. Trimming cost V 11 bases and J 5 bases, with 16 bases left between them. CDR1 and CDR2 from the germline V gene are LGHNA and YNFKEQ. In DNA, the CDR3 is TGTGCCGGCGGAGGGGGGGACAATAATTCACCCCTCCACTTT. Translation: CAGGGGDNNSPLHF.

This chain connects TRBV15 to TRBJ2-2, with D possibly matching TRBD2 (5 bases). This CDR3 has 16 amino acids. Trimming pared 4 bases from V and 6 bases from J, leaving 18 bases between. Per germline, CDR1 LNHNV and CDR2 YYDKDF (reference sequence). The CDR3 sequence is CATSNGVALGAGELFF. The CDR3 DNA sequence: TGTGCCACCAGCAACGGGGTAGCCCTCGGGGCCGGGGAGCTGTTTTTT. The full variable domain, completed using reference TRBV15 and TRBJ2-2, is DAMVIQNPRYQVTQFGKPVTLSCSQTLNHNVMYWYQQKSSQAPKLLFHYYDKDFNNEADTPDNFQSRRPNTSFCFLDIRSPGLGDTAMYLCATSNGVALGAGELFFGEGSRLTVL.

This chain uses TRBV19 with TRBJ2-1; D is unclear. Trimming removed 4 bases from V and 2 bases from J, with 3 bases in between. The CDR3 has 12 amino acids. The germline V gene encodes CDR1 LNHDA and CDR2 SQIVND (reference sequence). The CDR3 reads CASSSPYNEQFF. Written as DNA, the CDR3 is TGTGCCAGTAGTAGCCCCTACAATGAGCAGTTCTTC.